The 13 T cell receptor beta chains below were found in one sample sequenced in a study of radiotherapy plus CTLA-4 blockade in lung cancer. Libraries were prepared by immunoSEQ multiplex PCR; TCRdb keeps only in-frame clonotypes and omits some of them. The sample records about 84,000 clones, roughly 70% being singletons. The input for sequencing was peripheral blood, taken from a patient treated with radiotherapy plus ipilimumab. The origin of the receptors is a human donor with non-small cell lung cancer that progressed on radiotherapy plus ipilimumab.

The chain couples TRBV19 to TRBJ1-2, with D uncertain. V was cut by 5 bases and J by 8 bases, with 9 bases left in between. Looked up from germline, CDR1 is LNHDA and CDR2 is SQIVND (reference sequence). CDR3 size: 11 residues. Written as DNA, the CDR3 is TGTGCCAGTAGTGCCCTTAAAGGCTACACCTTC. It encodes CASSALKGYTF.

This clone came up a few times. This sequence joins TRBV7-9 and TRBJ2-7; D call uncertain. The CDR3 runs 14 residues. The germline CDR1 and CDR2 sequences are SEHNR and FQNEAQ (reference sequence). V lost 1 base to trimming and J lost 0 bases, with 7 bases between them. The DNA of the CDR3 is TGTGCCAGCAGCTTAGACCAGGCCTCCTACGAGCAGTACTTC. It translates to CASSLDQASYEQYF.

The chain carries TRBV2 and TRBJ2-1, with TRBD1 matching 8 bases. Trimming cost V 0 bases and J 2 bases; bases outside gene matches: 3. Germline values: CDR1 SNHLY, CDR2 FYNNEI. CDR3 size: 16 residues. CDR3 sequence reads: CASSEARTGPYNEQFF. CDR3 bases: TGTGCCAGCAGTGAAGCCCGGACAGGGCCCTACAATGAGCAGTTCTTC.

The rearrangement uses TRBV21-1 and TRBJ1-1. TRBV21-1 has pseudogene status. The CDR3 runs to 15 residues. The CDR3 sequence: CASSKGWHGNTEAFF. Here the CDR3 DNA reads TGTGCCAGCAGCAAAGGATGGCACGGCAACACTGAAGCTTTCTTT.

J is TRBJ2-7 and V is TRBV4-2; 14 bases are a match to TRBD2. The V gene end was trimmed by 1 base and the J gene end by 4 bases; junction bases not matched to a gene: 3. Germline V gene data show CDR1 as LGHNA and CDR2 as YNFKEQ. The CDR3 contains 16 residues. CDR3 sequence reads: CASSQGTSGGKYEQYF. The CDR3 nucleotides read TGTGCCAGCAGCCAAGGGACTAGCGGGGGGAAATACGAGCAGTACTTC.

The chain uses TRBV7-9 and TRBJ1-4; D gene unclear. The CDR3 extends over 13 amino acids. Germline V gene data show CDR1 as SEHNR and CDR2 as FQNEAQ (reference sequence). V lost 3 bases, J lost 6 bases, and 8 bases lay in between. The CDR3 bases are TGTGCCAGCAGCTTGGGAGATGATGAAAAACTGTTTTTT. It is translated as CASSLGDDEKLFF.

The chain recombines TRBV28 with TRBJ1-4; no firm D call. V gave up 6 bases and J gave up 5 bases, with 10 bases separating them. Germline CDR1 and CDR2: MDHEN and SYDVKM. This CDR3 is built from 13 residues. CDR3 region: CASSRELNEKLFF. In DNA form, the CDR3 reads TGTGCCAGCAGCCGGGAATTGAATGAAAAACTGTTTTTT.

J is TRBJ2-7 and V is TRBV18; 8 bases are shared with TRBD2. Germline loops: CDR1 KGHSH, CDR2 LQKENI. CDR3 size: 15 residues. The trim removed 4 bases at V and 3 bases at J, leaving 8 bases unmatched. This CDR3 reads CASSLTTSANYEQYF. As DNA, the CDR3 is TGTGCCAGCTCACTTACGACTAGCGCTAACTACGAGCAGTACTTC.

V and J are TRBV7-9 and TRBJ2-1, with 11 bases identical to TRBD2. CDR1 SEHNR and CDR2 FQNEAQ come from the germline V gene (reference sequence). There are 15 residues in the CDR3. V shed 0 bases, J shed 9 bases, and the junction held 4 bases outside the gene matches. The DNA for the CDR3 is TGTGCCAGCAGCTTAGCTAGCGGGAGGGCAAGTGAGCAGTTCTTC. Encoded protein: CASSLASGRASEQFF.

This clone was seen more than once but under ten times. The CDR3 is CASSSTGGYEQYF. CDR3 nucleotide sequence: TGTGCCAGCAGCTCAACAGGGGGCTACGAGCAGTACTTC. The chain has TRBV11-3 and TRBJ2-7, with TRBD1 identical over 8 bases. Germline V CDR1 and CDR2: SGHNT, YENEEA. The V and J ends lost 4 bases and 3 bases, in that order; junction bases with no gene match: 2. The CDR3 length is 13 residues.

V and J are TRBV28 and TRBJ1-5; D is possibly TRBD1 (5 bases). The V end lost 5 bases, the J end lost 3 bases, and 20 bases lay between the germline ends. The germline CDR1 and CDR2 sequences are MDHEN and SYDVKM. The CDR3 covers 17 residues. The DNA for the CDR3 is TGTGCCAGCAGTGACCTAAAAGGGGTCACCTACAATCAGCCCCAGCATTTT. Encoded protein: CASSDLKGVTYNQPQHF. The whole variable domain, remainder taken from reference TRBV28 and TRBJ1-5, is DVKVTQSSRYLVKRTGEKVFLECVQDMDHENMFWYRQDPGLGLRLIYFSYDVKMKEKGDIPEGYSVSREKKERFSLILESASTNQTSMYLCASSDLKGVTYNQPQHFGDGTRLSIL.

This clone has just a few counts. The rearrangement uses TRBV28 and TRBJ1-4; D gene ambiguous. The germline V gene has CDR1 MDHEN and CDR2 SYDVKM. V lost 6 bases and J 5 bases, leaving 7 bases between the germline ends. This CDR3 has 12 residues. The CDR3 bases are TGTGCCAGCAGGTTGGAAAATGAAAAACTGTTTTTT. This gives the protein CASRLENEKLFF.

The chain carries TRBV19 and TRBJ1-5; unclear D gene. The CDR3 has 14 amino acids. Germline V lookup: CDR1 LNHDA, CDR2 SQIVND (reference sequence). Trimming took 3 bases from V and 7 from J, leaving 13 bases between them. CDR3 in DNA: TGTGCCAGTAGTATGCCGCAGGCACGACAGCCCCAGCATTTT. Encoded protein: CASSMPQARQPQHF.